This is a list of T cell receptor beta chains from one sample in a study of blood T cell repertoires in COVID-19. TCRdb keeps only in-frame clones here, not all; method: immunoSEQ multiplex PCR. The repertoire includes about 78,000 clones, 90% of them detected once, and approximately 4.3% sits in the top ten. Specimen: peripheral blood. These TCRs come from a woman of 80 years or more with active or convalescent COVID-19. CDR3s include the opening cysteine and the closing phenylalanine or tryptophan. The D gene is left open where the match is weak. Size values are once, few and many counts, or a class for expanded clones, and some rows have none.

TRBV7-2	TRBJ2-2	.	.	CASSFSLDTGELFF	TGTGCCAGCAGCTTTTCACTCGACACCGGGGAGCTGTTTTTT
TRBV29-1	TRBJ2-1	TRBD2	.	CSGKRLAGANNEQFF	TGCAGCGGAAAAAGACTAGCGGGAGCTAACAATGAGCAGTTCTTC
TRBV28	TRBJ1-1	TRBD1	.	CASRSGDRAREAFF	TGTGCCAGCAGGTCCGGGGACAGGGCTAGAGAAGCTTTCTTT
TRBV7-2	TRBJ2-1	TRBD2	.	CASSFGTSNEQFF	TGTGCCAGCAGCTTTGGGACTAGCAATGAGCAGTTCTTC
TRBV19	TRBJ2-3	TRBD2	.	CASSIERDGAGPTDTQYF	TGTGCCAGTAGTATAGAGCGGGACGGAGCGGGACCCACAGATACGCAGTATTTT
TRBV3-1/TRBV3-2	TRBJ1-1	TRBD1	.	CASSQNRGLNTEAFF	TGTGCCAGCAGCCAAAACAGGGGTTTGAACACTGAAGCTTTCTTT
TRBV19	TRBJ2-1	TRBD1	.	CASSITGALLNEQFF	TGTGCCAGTAGTATAACAGGGGCTCTCCTTAATGAGCAGTTCTTC
TRBV3-1/TRBV3-2	TRBJ2-5	TRBD2	.	CASSPWGLAGLQETQYF	TGTGCCAGCAGCCCTTGGGGACTAGCGGGCCTACAAGAGACCCAGTACTTC
TRBV6-5	TRBJ2-6	.	.	CASKTVKSGANVLTF	TGTGCCAGCAAAACAGTAAAATCTGGGGCCAACGTCCTGACTTTC
TRBV6-2/TRBV6-3	TRBJ2-1	.	once	CASSSDGNEQFF	TGTGCCAGCAGTTCCGACGGGAATGAGCAGTTCTTC
TRBV27	TRBJ1-1	.	.	CASSSPGESGNTEAFF	TGTGCCAGCAGTTCCCCAGGGGAGTCGGGGAACACTGAAGCTTTCTTT
TRBV9	TRBJ2-7	TRBD1	.	CASSVNTGGTYEQYF	TGTGCCAGCAGCGTGAACACAGGGGGAACCTACGAGCAGTACTTC
TRBV19	TRBJ1-1	TRBD1	once	CASSRGTGSNTEAFF	TGTGCCAGTAGTCGGGGGACAGGGAGCAACACTGAAGCTTTCTTT
TRBV10-2	TRBJ2-7	.	.	CASRGGGGSYEQYF	TGCGCCAGCAGGGGAGGTGGGGGCTCCTACGAGCAGTACTTC
TRBV4-2	TRBJ1-2	TRBD1	.	CASSLDRERDYGYTF	TGTGCCAGCAGCCTGGACAGGGAGAGGGACTATGGCTACACCTTC
TRBV10-3	TRBJ2-7	TRBD1	.	CAISEQDRETYEQYF	TGTGCCATCAGTGAGCAGGACAGGGAGACCTACGAGCAGTACTTC
TRBV5-1	TRBJ2-7	.	.	CASSLEGGRDEQYF	TGCGCCAGCAGCTTGGAAGGGGGACGGGACGAGCAGTACTTC
TRBV19	TRBJ2-7	TRBD2	.	CASSIAAGGTYEQYF	TGTGCCAGTAGTATAGCGGCGGGGGGAACCTACGAGCAGTACTTC
TRBV4-1	TRBJ2-2	TRBD2	once	CASSQVPGGPRTGELFF	TGCGCCAGCAGCCAAGTGCCGGGAGGGCCCAGGACCGGGGAGCTGTTTTTT
TRBV5-4	TRBJ1-2	TRBD1	.	CASSSQQGGNYGYTF	TGTGCCAGCAGCTCCCAACAGGGGGGTAACTATGGCTACACCTTC
TRBV10-1	TRBJ2-1	TRBD1	.	CARRTGTGSYNEQFF	TGCGCCAGAAGGACCGGGACAGGGTCCTACAATGAGCAGTTCTTC
TRBV2	TRBJ1-5	TRBD1	.	CASRPGQKSDQPQHF	TGTGCCAGCAGGCCGGGACAGAAGTCGGATCAGCCCCAGCATTTT
TRBV6-2/TRBV6-3	TRBJ2-1	TRBD2	.	CASSFGTSGKREQFF	TGTGCCAGCAGTTTTGGGACTAGCGGGAAAAGAGAGCAGTTCTTC
TRBV3-1/TRBV3-2	TRBJ2-1	TRBD2	.	CASSGTSGIEQFF	TGTGCCAGCAGCGGGACTAGCGGGATCGAGCAGTTCTTC
TRBV12-3/TRBV12-4	TRBJ1-5	.	few	CASSLSYNQPQHF	TGTGCCAGCAGTTTATCGTACAATCAGCCCCAGCATTTT
TRBV15	TRBJ2-1	.	.	CATSSQALGGEQFF	TGTGCCACCAGCAGCCAAGCCCTAGGCGGTGAGCAGTTCTTC
TRBV28	TRBJ2-7	TRBD1	medium-sized	CASSPDRVTDEQYF	TGTGCCAGCAGCCCCGACAGGGTGACGGACGAGCAGTACTTC